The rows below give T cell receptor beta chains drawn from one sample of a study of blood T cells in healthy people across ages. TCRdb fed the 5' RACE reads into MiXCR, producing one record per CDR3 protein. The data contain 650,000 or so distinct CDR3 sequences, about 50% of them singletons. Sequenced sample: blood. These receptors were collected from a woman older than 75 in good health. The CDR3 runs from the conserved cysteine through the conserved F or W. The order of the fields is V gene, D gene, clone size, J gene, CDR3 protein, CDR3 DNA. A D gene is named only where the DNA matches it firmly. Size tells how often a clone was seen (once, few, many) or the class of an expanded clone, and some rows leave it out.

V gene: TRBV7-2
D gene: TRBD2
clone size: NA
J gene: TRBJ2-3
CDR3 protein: CASSYGGRWSGRNTGTQYF
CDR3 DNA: TGTGCCAGCAGCTACGGCGGACGATGGAGCGGGAGGAACACGGGTACGCAGTATTTT

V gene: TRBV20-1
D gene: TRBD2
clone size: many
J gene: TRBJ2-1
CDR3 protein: CSAHTPGLPYNEQFF
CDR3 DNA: TGCAGTGCCCATACCCCGGGACTACCTTACAATGAGCAGTTCTTC

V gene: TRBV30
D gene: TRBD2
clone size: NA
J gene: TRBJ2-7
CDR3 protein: CAQGRDYEQYF
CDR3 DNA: TGTGCCCAAGGGAGGGACTACGAGCAGTACTTC

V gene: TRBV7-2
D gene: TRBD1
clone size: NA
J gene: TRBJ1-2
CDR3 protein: CASSPGTVGWGYTF
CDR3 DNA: TGTGCCAGCAGCCCCGGGACAGTAGGGTGGGGCTACACCTTC

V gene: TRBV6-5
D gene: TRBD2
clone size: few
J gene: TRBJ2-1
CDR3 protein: CASSHKREIYNEQFF
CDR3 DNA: TGTGCCAGCAGCCACAAGCGGGAGATCTACAATGAGCAGTTCTTC

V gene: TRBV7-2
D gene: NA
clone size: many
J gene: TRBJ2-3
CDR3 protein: CASSLAGNTDTQYF
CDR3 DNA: TGTGCCAGCAGCTTAGCGGGAAACACAGATACGCAGTATTTT

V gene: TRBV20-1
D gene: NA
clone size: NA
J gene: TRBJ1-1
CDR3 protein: CSASPGGRRRNTEAFF
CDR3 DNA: TGCAGTGCTAGTCCGGGGGGAAGGAGAAGGAACACTGAAGCTTTCTTT

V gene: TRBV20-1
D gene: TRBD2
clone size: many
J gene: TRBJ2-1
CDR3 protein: CSARIFGTSGNEQFF
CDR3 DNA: TGCAGTGCTAGGATCTTTGGGACTAGCGGTAATGAGCAGTTCTTC

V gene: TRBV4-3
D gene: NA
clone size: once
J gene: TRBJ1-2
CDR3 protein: CASSQDGAPHYGYTF
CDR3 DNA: TGCGCCAGCAGCCAAGATGGGGCGCCTCACTATGGCTACACCTTC

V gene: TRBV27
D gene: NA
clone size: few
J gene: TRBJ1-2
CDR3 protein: CASTPSYRRNYGYTF
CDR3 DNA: TGTGCCAGCACCCCTTCTTATAGACGGAACTATGGCTACACCTTC

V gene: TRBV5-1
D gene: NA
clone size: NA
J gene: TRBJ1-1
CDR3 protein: CASSLEVNMNTEAFF
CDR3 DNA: TGCGCCAGCAGCTTGGAGGTTAACATGAACACTGAAGCTTTCTTT

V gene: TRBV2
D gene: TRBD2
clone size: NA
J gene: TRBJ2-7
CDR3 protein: CASYLTSAYEQYF
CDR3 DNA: TGTGCCAGCTACCTGACTAGCGCCTACGAGCAGTACTTC

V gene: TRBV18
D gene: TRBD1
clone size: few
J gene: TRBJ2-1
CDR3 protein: CASSPLGQERGEQFF
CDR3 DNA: TGTGCCAGCTCACCACTGGGACAGGAGCGAGGGGAGCAGTTCTTC

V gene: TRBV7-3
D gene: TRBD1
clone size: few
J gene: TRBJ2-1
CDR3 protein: CASSADRGNNEQFF
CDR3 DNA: TGTGCCAGCAGCGCGGACAGGGGGAACAATGAGCAGTTCTTC

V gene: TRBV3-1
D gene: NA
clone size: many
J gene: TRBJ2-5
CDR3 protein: CASSQERETQYF
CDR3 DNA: TGTGCCAGCAGCCAAGAACGAGAGACCCAGTACTTC

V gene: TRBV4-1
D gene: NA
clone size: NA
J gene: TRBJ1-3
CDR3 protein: CASSPYSSNSGNTIYF
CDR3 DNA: TGCGCCAGCAGCCCCTACAGTAGCAACTCTGGAAACACCATATATTTT

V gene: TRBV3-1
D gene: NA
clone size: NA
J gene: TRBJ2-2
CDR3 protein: CASSPRSSSGTGELFF
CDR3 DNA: TGTGCCAGCAGCCCTCGCTCATCAAGCGGCACCGGGGAGCTGTTTTTT

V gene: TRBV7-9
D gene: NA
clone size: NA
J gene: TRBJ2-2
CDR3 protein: CASSFGGRNGELFF
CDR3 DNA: TGTGCCAGCAGCTTTGGAGGAAGGAACGGGGAGCTGTTTTTT

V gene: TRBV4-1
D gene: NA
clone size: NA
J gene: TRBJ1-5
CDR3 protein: CASTGEGNQPQHF
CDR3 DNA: TGCGCCAGCACAGGGGAGGGCAATCAGCCCCAGCATTTT

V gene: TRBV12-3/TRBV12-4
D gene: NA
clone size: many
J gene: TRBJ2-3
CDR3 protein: CASSWIDRNTQYF
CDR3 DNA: TGTGCCAGCAGTTGGATAGACCGTAATACGCAGTATTTT

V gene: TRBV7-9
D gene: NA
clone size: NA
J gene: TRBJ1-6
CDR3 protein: CASRPLRGPYNSPLHF
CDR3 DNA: TGTGCCAGCAGACCCCTCAGGGGACCATATAATTCACCCCTCCACTTT

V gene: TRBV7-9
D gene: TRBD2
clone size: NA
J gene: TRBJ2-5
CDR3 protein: CASSRWTSVEETQYF
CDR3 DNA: TGTGCCAGCAGCAGATGGACTAGCGTAGAAGAGACCCAGTACTTC

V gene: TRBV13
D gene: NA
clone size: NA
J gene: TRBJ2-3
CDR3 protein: CASKSTRTDTQYF
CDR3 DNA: TGTGCCAGCAAGTCAACACGCACAGATACGCAGTATTTT

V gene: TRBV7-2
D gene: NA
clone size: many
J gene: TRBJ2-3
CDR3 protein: CASSLLAPRADTQYF
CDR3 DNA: TGTGCCAGCAGCTTATTAGCCCCCCGCGCGGATACGCAGTATTTT

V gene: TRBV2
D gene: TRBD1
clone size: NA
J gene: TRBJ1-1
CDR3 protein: CASSGITGGRTAFF
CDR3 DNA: TGTGCCAGCAGTGGGATTACAGGGGGAAGAACAGCTTTCTTT

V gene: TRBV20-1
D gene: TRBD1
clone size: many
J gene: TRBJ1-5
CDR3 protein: CSATQGGLYQPQHF
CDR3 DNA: TGCAGTGCTACCCAGGGGGGGCTTTATCAGCCCCAGCATTTT

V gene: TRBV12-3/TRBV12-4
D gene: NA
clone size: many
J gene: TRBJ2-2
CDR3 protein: CASRAPGELFF
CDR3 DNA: TGTGCCAGCAGGGCCCCCGGGGAGCTGTTTTTT

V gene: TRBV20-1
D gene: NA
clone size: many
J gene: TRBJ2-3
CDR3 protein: CRCAPRSTDTQYF
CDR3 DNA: TGCAGGTGTGCTCCTCGGAGCACAGATACGCAGTATTTT

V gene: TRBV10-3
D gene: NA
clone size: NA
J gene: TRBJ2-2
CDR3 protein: CAIQGLRPGELFF
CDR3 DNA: TGTGCCATACAGGGCTTACGGCCCGGGGAGCTGTTTTTT

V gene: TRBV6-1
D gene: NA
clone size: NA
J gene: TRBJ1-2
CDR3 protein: CASSEGAGLYGYTF
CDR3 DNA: TGTGCCAGCAGTGAAGGGGCAGGGCTCTATGGCTACACCTTC

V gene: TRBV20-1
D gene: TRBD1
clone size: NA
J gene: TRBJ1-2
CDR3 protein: CSANRQGISIVYGYTF
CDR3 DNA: TGCAGTGCTAACCGACAGGGAATATCGATTGTCTATGGCTACACCTTC

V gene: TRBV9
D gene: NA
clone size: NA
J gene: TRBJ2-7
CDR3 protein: CASSVKGGAILDNEQYF
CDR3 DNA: TGTGCCAGCAGCGTTAAGGGGGGCGCGATTCTCGACAATGAGCAGTACTTC

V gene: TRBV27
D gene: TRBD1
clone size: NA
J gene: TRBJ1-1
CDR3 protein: CASSTGTGWGTEAFF
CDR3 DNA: TGTGCCAGCAGTACCGGGACAGGGTGGGGCACTGAAGCTTTCTTT

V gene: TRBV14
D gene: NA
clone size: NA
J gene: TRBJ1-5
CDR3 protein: CASSQARGDQPQHF
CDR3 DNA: TGTGCCAGCAGCCAAGCGAGGGGTGATCAGCCCCAGCATTTT

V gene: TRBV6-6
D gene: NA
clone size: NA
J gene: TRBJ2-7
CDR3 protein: CASSYPTDSYEQYF
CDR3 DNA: TGTGCCAGCAGTTACCCTACGGACAGTTACGAGCAGTACTTC

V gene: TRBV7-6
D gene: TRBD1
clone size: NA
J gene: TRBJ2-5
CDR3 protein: CASSLEGQGGTQYF
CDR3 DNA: TGTGCCAGCAGCTTAGAAGGACAGGGTGGGACCCAGTACTTC

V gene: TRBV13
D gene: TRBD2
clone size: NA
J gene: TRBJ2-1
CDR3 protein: CASSLTSSGGAFNEQFF
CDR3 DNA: TGTGCCAGCAGCTTAACTTCTAGCGGGGGGGCTTTTAATGAGCAGTTCTTC

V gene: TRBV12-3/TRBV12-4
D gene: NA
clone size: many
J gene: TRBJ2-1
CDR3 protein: CASSSAGFNNEQFF
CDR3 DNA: TGTGCCAGCAGTTCCGCGGGGTTCAACAATGAGCAGTTCTTC

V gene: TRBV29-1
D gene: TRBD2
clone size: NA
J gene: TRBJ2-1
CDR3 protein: CSGGLAGDGQFF
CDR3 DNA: TGCAGCGGGGGACTAGCGGGTGATGGACAGTTCTTC

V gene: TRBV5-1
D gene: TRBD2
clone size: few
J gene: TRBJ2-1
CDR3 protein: CASSYLAGDYNEQFF
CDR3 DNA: TGCGCCAGCAGTTACCTAGCGGGGGACTACAATGAGCAGTTCTTC

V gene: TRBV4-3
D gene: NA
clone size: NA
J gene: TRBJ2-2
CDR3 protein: CASSQDLYGIGTGELFF
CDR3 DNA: TGCGCCAGCAGCCAAGATCTTTACGGGATTGGCACCGGGGAGCTGTTTTTT

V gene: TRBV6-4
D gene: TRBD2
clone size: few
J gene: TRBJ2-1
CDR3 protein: CASSDSSGVANEQFF
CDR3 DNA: TGTGCCAGCAGTGACTCTAGCGGGGTGGCCAATGAGCAGTTCTTC

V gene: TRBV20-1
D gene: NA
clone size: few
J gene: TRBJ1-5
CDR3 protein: CSARSGPQPQHF
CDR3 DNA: TGCAGTGCTAGGTCAGGTCCCCAGCCCCAGCATTTT

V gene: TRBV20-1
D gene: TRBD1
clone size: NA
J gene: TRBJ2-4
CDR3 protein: CSARPQGARAKNIQYF
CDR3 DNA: TGCAGTGCTAGGCCTCAGGGGGCTCGGGCCAAAAACATTCAGTACTTC

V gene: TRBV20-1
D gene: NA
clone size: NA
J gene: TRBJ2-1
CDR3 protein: CSARRETYNEQFF
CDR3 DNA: TGCAGTGCTCGACGGGAGACGTACAATGAGCAGTTCTTC

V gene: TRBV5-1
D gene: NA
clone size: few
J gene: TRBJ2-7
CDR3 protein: CASSSQPNNEQYF
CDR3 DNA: TGCGCCAGCAGTTCCCAACCTAACAATGAGCAGTACTTC

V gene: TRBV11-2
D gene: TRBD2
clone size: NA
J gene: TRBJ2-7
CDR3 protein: CASSSISGGDYEQYF
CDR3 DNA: TGTGCCAGCAGCTCCATCAGCGGGGGGGACTACGAGCAGTACTTC

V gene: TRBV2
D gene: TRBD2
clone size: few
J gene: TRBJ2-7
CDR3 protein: CASSRTSGRWNEQYF
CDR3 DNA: TGTGCCAGCAGTAGGACTAGCGGGAGATGGAATGAGCAGTACTTC